This T cell receptor (beta chain) was documented in a study of T cells in Graves' hyperthyroidism and ophthalmopathy. Study-level results: Ophthalmopathy onset followed model prediction by a median approximately six months.

CDR3 length: 16 residues. Germline lookup yields CDR1 MDHEN and CDR2 SYDVKM. V was pared by 5 bases and J by 6 bases, with 12 bases of the junction left unmatched. This clonotype was seen many times. The antigen is not known. There were TCR beta CDR3 regions amplified from RNA transcripts. Initially, a first-round RT-PCR of the TCR CDR3 employed the HTBI primer set. TCRdb independently ran MiXCR on the multiplex PCR reads; one entry per CDR3 protein. The table lists approximately 420,000 distinct CDR3 sequences, about 16% of them singletons, with approximately 30% in the top ten. The sequenced material came from blood. The chain joins TRBV28 to TRBJ2-1; 8 bases line up with TRBD2. The clonotype originates from a woman younger than 45 with Graves' hyperthyroidism. The CDR3 spells CASSPPSGTRSNEQFF. The CDR3 bases are TGTGCCAGCAGTCCGCCGAGCGGGACTAGAAGCAATGAGCAGTTCTTC.